This T cell receptor beta chain stems from a study of cytomegalovirus exposure and HLA in healthy donors. Study observations and caveats: The listing of approximately 160 TCR beta chains classed them as cytomegalovirus-associated. Other equally common chains were less clonally expanded than HLA-associated TCR beta chains, a later analysis showed.

Vbeta (60) and Jbeta (13) primers were used in the PCR. Method: immunoSEQ multiplex PCR; TCRdb's copy keeps in-frame clones and lacks some. The sample has 70,000 to 95,000 clones, around 81% seen once. Details on this clone: Its target is not known.

The receptor was isolated from a man aged 18-30 years in good health and CMV-seronegative. The sample was PBMCs.

CDR3: CASSFRTF. The CDR3 region has the DNA TGTGCCAGCAGCTTCCGCACCTTC. The chain has TRBV5-8 and TRBJ1-2; D ambiguous. Trimming shortened V by 2 bases and J by 13 bases, and 3 bases separated the two germline ends. CDR1 is SGHTS, CDR2 YDEGEE, per germline. The CDR3 length is 8 residues.